The entry that follows covers one TCR beta chain sequence. Its antigen is undetermined. There are 15 residues in the CDR3. V trimming: 3 bases; J trimming: 14 bases; junction bases outside the gene matches: 13. The germline V gene has CDR1 SGHDT and CDR2 YYEEEE. The data belong to a study of cytomegalovirus exposure and HLA in healthy donors. Overall study findings and caveats: Later work found that TCR association rates differed between HLA loci; DRB1 had the most and HLA-C the fewest. Rarity marked most TCR sequences, yet some public TCRs occurred in many donors. The study flagged fewer than 200 TCR beta chains as cytomegalovirus-associated. The availability of immune exposure information extended only to CMV serostatus.

With 60 Vbeta and 13 Jbeta primers, the PCR was carried out. The method was immunoSEQ multiplex PCR; TCRdb's version includes in-frame clones alone and lacks a portion of them. The sample comprises 85,000 to 100,000 clones, around 73% of which are singletons, and over 4% rests with the top ten. The clonotype was recovered from a woman between 40 and 50 years old in good health and CMV-seropositive. The sample taken for sequencing was PBMCs. V is TRBV5-6 and J is TRBJ2-1; 11 nucleotides match TRBD2. The DNA for the CDR3 is TGTGCCAGCAGCTCGCCTCTTAGCGGGAGGGAGCGGGAGTTCTTC. Translation gives CASSSPLSGREREFF.